This entry lists 22 T cell receptor beta chains sequenced from one sample in a study of CD8+ T cells in alopecia areata. Reverse transcribed after extraction, RNA yielded cDNA as the sequencing template. The assay was immunoSEQ multiplex PCR, and TCRdb's table has in-frame clones only and misses some. The sample records about 180,000 clones, roughly 46% being singletons. Treatment given: oral pan-JAK inhibitor, 5-10 mg twice daily. The sequencing here drew on CD8+ T cells sorted from blood, taken at week 52, from a patient treated with tofacitinib. Receptor source: a human donor with alopecia areata.

A few counts support this clone. V gene TRBV4-1 combines with J gene TRBJ2-5; TRBD2 matches 10 bases. The germline V gene has CDR1 MGHRA and CDR2 YSYEKL. V lost 2 bases and J lost 2; bases outside the gene matches: 8. The CDR3 spans 17 residues. CDR3 loop: CASSQKPSSGGQETQYF. In nucleotides, the CDR3 is TGCGCCAGCAGCCAAAAGCCGTCTAGCGGGGGTCAAGAGACCCAGTACTTC.

This clone came up a few times. The rearrangement joins TRBV29-1 to TRBJ2-1; 7 bases are shared with TRBD1. The ends lost 5 bases at V and 4 bases at J; junction bases unmatched: 8. This CDR3 region has 14 residues. Germline CDR1 reads SQVTM; CDR2 reads ANQGSEA. The chain's CDR3 is CSVKYRGEYNEQFF. The CDR3 region has the DNA TGCAGCGTTAAATACAGGGGAGAGTACAATGAGCAGTTCTTC.

The rearrangement links TRBV11-2 to TRBJ2-7; 8 nucleotides match TRBD1. V shed 6 bases, J shed 7 bases, and the junction held 11 bases outside the gene matches. The CDR3 runs 14 residues. CDR1 is SGHAT, CDR2 FQNNGV, per germline. CDR3 sequence (DNA): TGTGCCAGCAGTTTACAGGGGGACCATCGGGAGCAGTACTTC. It specifies CASSLQGDHREQYF. The full variable domain, completed using reference TRBV11-2 and TRBJ2-7, is EAGVAQSPRYKIIEKRQSVAFWCNPISGHATLYWYQQILGQGPKLLIQFQNNGVVDDSQLPKDRFSAERLKGVDSTLKIQPAKLEDSAVYLCASSLQGDHREQYFGPGTRLTVT.

The chain links TRBV4-2 to TRBJ1-1; 8 bases map to TRBD1. This CDR3 has 15 residues. V was pared by 0 bases and J by 4 bases, with 4 bases of the junction left unmatched. CDR1 is LGHNA and CDR2 is YNFKEQ in the germline V gene. The DNA for the CDR3 is TGTGCCAGCAGCCAAGACAGGGGGCTAGGCACTGAAGCTTTCTTT. Its translation: CASSQDRGLGTEAFF.

The chain links TRBV4-1 to TRBJ2-1; D call uncertain. Per the germline V gene, CDR1 is MGHRA and CDR2 is YSYEKL. CDR3 length: 15 residues. The V end was cut by 1 base, the J end by 5 bases, with 12 bases between. CDR3 residues: CASSQGGRRDNEQFF. As DNA, the CDR3 is TGCGCCAGCAGCCAAGGAGGAAGACGGGACAATGAGCAGTTCTTC.

The chain carries TRBV30 and TRBJ1-1, with a weak D call TRBD1 (5 bases). The CDR3 is made up of 11 amino acids. Trimming removed 5 bases from V and 8 bases from J, with 12 bases in between. CDR1 and CDR2 (germline): GTSNPN, SVGIG (reference sequence). CDR3 residues: CAWFGGIEAFF. In DNA, the CDR3 is TGTGCCTGGTTTGGGGGGATCGAAGCTTTCTTT.

The chain combines TRBV30 with TRBJ1-2; a weak D match, TRBD1 (5 bases). The germline V gene encodes CDR1 GTSNPN and CDR2 SVGIG (reference sequence). This CDR3 comprises 13 residues. Deletions cut 2 bases from V and 4 bases from J, with 11 bases between. CDR3 nucleotides: TGTGCCTGGAGTATTAGGGGCCCCTATGGCTACACCTTC. This sequence encodes CAWSIRGPYGYTF.

This clone was seen a handful of times. As DNA, the CDR3 is TGTGCCAGCAGCTTGATGTTAGCGGGGGTATATGAGCAGTTCTTC. Translated, it gives CASSLMLAGVYEQFF. The chain is built from TRBV5-6 and TRBJ2-1, with 9 positions matching TRBD2. The CDR3 is made up of 15 amino acids. Germline CDR1 is SGHDT and CDR2 is YYEEEE. V shed 1 base, J shed 8 bases, and the junction held 7 bases outside the gene matches.

The V gene is TRBV7-2, the J gene TRBJ1-2, with a possible D match to TRBD1 (6 bases). The ends were cut back, 3 bases at V and 4 bases at J, with 15 bases in the middle. The CDR3 is 15 residues long. Germline CDR1 SGHTA, CDR2 FQGNSA. The CDR3 spells CASSFSGTLAYGYTF. CDR3 bases: TGTGCCAGCAGCTTCTCCGGGACACTGGCCTATGGCTACACCTTC.

J is TRBJ2-2 and V is TRBV10-3; 7 bases are shared with TRBD2. The CDR3 sequence is 15 residues long. Germline V gives CDR1 ENHRY, CDR2 SYGVKD. V was clipped by 2 bases and J by 6 bases; unmatched bases: 6. This CDR3 reads CAISETAGRAGELFF. CDR3 sequence (DNA): TGTGCCATCAGTGAGACAGCGGGGAGGGCCGGGGAGCTGTTTTTT.

The V call is TRBV27, the J call TRBJ1-6; tentative D call: TRBD1 (6 bases). Trimming left V 6 bases short and J 7 bases short, with 7 bases between. This CDR3 spans 12 amino acids. In germline, CDR1 is MNHEY, CDR2 SMNVEV (reference sequence). The CDR3 bases are TGTGCCAGCAGGACAGGAAATTCACCCCTCCACTTT. It encodes CASRTGNSPLHF.

The J gene is TRBJ1-1, the V gene TRBV7-9; D call uncertain. CDR1 is SEHNR and CDR2 is FQNEAQ in the germline V gene (reference sequence). This CDR3 spans 14 amino acids. V was trimmed by 1 base and J by 4 bases, leaving 10 bases between them. The CDR3 DNA is TGTGCCAGCAGCTTAGTGGGTGTTTCCACTGAAGCTTTCTTT. Translating it yields CASSLVGVSTEAFF.

V and J are TRBV6-1 and TRBJ1-2, with D hard to call. Germline loops: CDR1 MNHNS, CDR2 SASEGT. Trimming stripped 7 bases from V and 6 bases from J, with 9 bases between. The CDR3 loop spans 11 amino acids. This CDR3 is CASTTGDGYTF. The CDR3 coding sequence is TGTGCCAGCACCACGGGAGATGGCTACACCTTC.

This chain uses TRBV29-1 with TRBJ2-1; 12 positions match TRBD2. V lost 3 bases, J lost 8 bases, and 14 bases stayed unmatched. The CDR3 loop spans 17 amino acids. Germline CDR1 is SQVTM and CDR2 is ANQGSEA. This CDR3 is CSVEGRLAGDTIYEQFF. The CDR3 bases are TGCAGCGTTGAGGGAAGACTAGCGGGGGACACAATATATGAGCAGTTCTTC.

This chain's CDR3 is CASGTASSYEQYF. CDR3 sequence (DNA): TGTGCCAGCGGGACCGCCAGTAGTTACGAGCAGTACTTC. This chain connects TRBV6-1 to TRBJ2-7; the D call may be TRBD1 or TRBD2 (5 bases each). Looked up from germline, CDR1 is MNHNS and CDR2 is SASEGT. The CDR3 consists of 13 residues. V was trimmed by 8 bases and J by 4 bases, leaving 15 bases between them.

This clone came up a few times. This chain uses TRBV30 with TRBJ1-2, with 9 bases lining up with TRBD1. Germline lookup yields CDR1 GTSNPN and CDR2 SVGIG (reference sequence). The ends lost 0 bases at V and 6 bases at J; junction bases unmatched: 5. CDR3 length: 14 residues. The CDR3 sequence: CAWSVGTGGHGYTF. CDR3 DNA sequence: TGTGCCTGGAGTGTCGGTACAGGGGGCCATGGCTACACCTTC. Based on the CDR3 plus reference TRBV30 and TRBJ1-2, the full variable domain is SQTIHQWPATLVQPVGSPLSLECTVEGTSNPNLYWYRQAAGRGLQLLFYSVGIGQISSEVPQNLSASRPQDRQFILSSKKLLLSDSGFYLCAWSVGTGGHGYTFGSGTRLTVV.

The chain employs TRBV6-5 and TRBJ1-2, with 7 bases fitting TRBD1. Germline trimming cut 2 bases from V and 8 bases from J; bases unmatched to any gene: 5. The CDR3 totals 13 residues. From germline, CDR1 is MNHEY and CDR2 SVGAGI. In DNA form, the CDR3 reads TGTGCCAGCAGTTACACAGGGGAAGAGGGCTACACCTTC. It yields the protein CASSYTGEEGYTF.

The V gene is TRBV4-1, the J gene TRBJ1-2; the D is unclear. Germline loops: CDR1 MGHRA, CDR2 YSYEKL. Trimming removed 1 base from V and 2 bases from J, with 8 bases in between. The CDR3 has 14 amino acids. The CDR3 here is CASSQVHRNYGYTF. CDR3 nucleotides: TGCGCCAGCAGCCAAGTTCACAGAAACTATGGCTACACCTTC.

This rearrangement joins TRBV7-6 to TRBJ2-5; weak D call: TRBD2 (7 bases). Germline CDR1 reads SGHVS; CDR2 reads FNYEAQ. This CDR3 has 14 residues. Trimming took off 6 bases at V and 1 base at J, with 12 bases between the two ends. CDR3: CASSTGGPQETQYF. Here the CDR3 DNA reads TGTGCCAGCAGTACGGGGGGCCCCCAAGAGACCCAGTACTTC.

The rearrangement uses TRBV2 and TRBJ1-4, with D uncertain. With 8 bases removed from V and 5 bases from J, the gap between germline ends came to 15 bases. Germline values: CDR1 SNHLY, CDR2 FYNNEI. The CDR3 covers 14 residues. In DNA, the CDR3 is TGTGCCAGCGCGGGGTCAGACGGGAATGAAAAACTGTTTTTT. Translation: CASAGSDGNEKLFF.

This clone was observed a handful of times. CDR3 nucleotides: TGTGCCATATCCCCGAAGGGAAAGGGGACCGGGGAGCTGTTTTTT. This sequence encodes CAISPKGKGTGELFF. The chain has TRBV5-6 and TRBJ2-2, with D tentatively TRBD1 (5 bases). Trimming cost V 9 bases and J 5 bases, with 20 bases left between them. This CDR3 spans 15 amino acids. CDR1 and CDR2 from the germline V gene are SGHDT and YYEEEE.

This chain joins TRBV30 and TRBJ2-7; D possibly uses TRBD1 or TRBD2 (6 bases each). Germline CDR1 reads GTSNPN; CDR2 reads SVGIG (reference sequence). With 0 bases removed from V and 2 bases from J, the gap between germline ends came to 11 bases. The CDR3 loop spans 14 amino acids. The CDR3 bases are TGTGCCTGGAGTGTTGGGGGGCCAGCCTACGAGCAGTACTTC. Its translation: CAWSVGGPAYEQYF.